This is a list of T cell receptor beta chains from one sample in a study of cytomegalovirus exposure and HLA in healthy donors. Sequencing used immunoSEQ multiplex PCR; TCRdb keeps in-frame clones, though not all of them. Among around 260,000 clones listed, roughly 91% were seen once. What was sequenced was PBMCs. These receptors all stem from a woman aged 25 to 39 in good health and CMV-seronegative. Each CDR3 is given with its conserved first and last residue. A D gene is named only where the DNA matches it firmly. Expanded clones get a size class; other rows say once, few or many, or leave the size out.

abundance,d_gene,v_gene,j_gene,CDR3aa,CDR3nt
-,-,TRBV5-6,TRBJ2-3,CASSLVFGGSTDTQYF,TGTGCCAGCAGCTTGGTGTTCGGCGGTAGCACAGATACGCAGTATTTT
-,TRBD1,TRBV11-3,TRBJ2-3,CASSPGQGARDTQYF,TGTGCCAGCAGCCCGGGACAGGGGGCAAGAGATACGCAGTATTTT
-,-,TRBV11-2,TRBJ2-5,CASSPDSQETQYF,TGTGCCAGCAGCCCCGACAGCCAAGAGACCCAGTACTTC
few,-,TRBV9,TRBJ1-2,CASSVGPSSSGGYTF,TGTGCCAGCAGCGTAGGTCCCAGCAGCAGTGGAGGCTACACCTTC
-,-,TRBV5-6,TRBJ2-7,CASSLPTEAYEQYF,TGTGCCAGCAGCCTGCCGACAGAAGCCTACGAGCAGTACTTC
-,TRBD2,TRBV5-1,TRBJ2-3,CASSLVVGGADTQYF,TGCGCCAGCAGCTTGGTGGTGGGAGGGGCAGATACGCAGTATTTT
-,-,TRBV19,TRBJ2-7,CASSIGQGSSYEQYF,TGTGCCAGTAGTATCGGTCAGGGTAGCTCCTACGAGCAGTACTTC
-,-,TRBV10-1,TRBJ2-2,CARRGQPGTGELFF,TGCGCCAGGCGGGGACAGCCGGGTACCGGGGAGCTGTTTTTT
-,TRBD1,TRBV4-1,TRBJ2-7,CASSARTGILYEQYF,TGCGCCAGCAGCGCTCGGACAGGGATACTTTACGAGCAGTACTTC
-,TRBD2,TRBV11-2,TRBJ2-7,CASSLTGGGDYEQYF,TGTGCCAGCAGCTTGACGGGGGGTGGGGACTACGAGCAGTACTTC
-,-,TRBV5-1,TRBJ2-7,CASSPTALSYEQYF,TGCGCCAGCAGCCCTACAGCCCTCTCCTACGAGCAGTACTTC
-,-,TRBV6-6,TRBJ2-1,CASRLNEQFF,TGTGCCAGCAGACTCAATGAGCAGTTCTTC
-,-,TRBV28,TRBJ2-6,CASSFSLSGAGANVLTF,TGTGCCAGCAGTTTTTCACTCAGTGGGGCCGGGGCCAACGTCCTGACTTTC
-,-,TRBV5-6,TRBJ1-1,CASSLGLGNTEAFF,TGTGCCAGCAGCTTGGGTCTAGGGAACACTGAAGCTTTCTTT
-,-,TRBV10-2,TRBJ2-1,CASSDFRSYNEQFF,TGCGCCAGCAGTGATTTTCGCAGTTACAATGAGCAGTTCTTC
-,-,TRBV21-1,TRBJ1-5,CAIPMTGDRISNQPQHF,TGTGCCATCCCCATGACAGGGGATCGGATTAGCAATCAGCCCCAGCATTTT
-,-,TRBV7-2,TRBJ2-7,CASSLVLGEQYF,TGTGCCAGCAGCTTAGTCTTGGGCGAGCAGTACTTC
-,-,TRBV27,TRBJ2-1,CASSSTHRALEQFF,TGTGCCAGCAGTTCGACCCACAGGGCATTAGAGCAGTTCTTC
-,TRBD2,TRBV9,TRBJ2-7,CASSVSSGSTYEQYF,TGTGCCAGCAGCGTATCCAGCGGGAGTACCTACGAGCAGTACTTC
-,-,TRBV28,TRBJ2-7,CASTAPSYEQYF,TGTGCCAGCACCGCCCCCTCCTACGAGCAGTACTTC
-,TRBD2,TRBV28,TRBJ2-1,CASSLKAGVGNEQFF,TGTGCCAGCAGTTTAAAAGCGGGAGTGGGGAATGAGCAGTTCTTC
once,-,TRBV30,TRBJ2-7,CAWIGKGATEQYF,TGTGCCTGGATCGGGAAGGGTGCTACCGAGCAGTACTTC